This entry describes one TCR beta chain. The antigen it binds to is not known. Base qualities were left out, and no much larger clone turns up one base away. The CDR3 runs 15 amino acids, cysteine and phenylalanine included. Only the CDR3 region is kept as DNA, spanning 45 bases read in frame from base 1. Reading the germline V gene gives CDR1 SGHRS and CDR2 YFSETQ. Trimming leaves V shorter by 2 bases and J shorter by 8 bases, with the junction holding 4 bases beyond the gene matches. The data stem from a study of blood T cells in healthy people across ages (dated by TCRdb to between 2014 and 2017). Notes on the research overall: Template switching captured roughly one uniquely barcoded TCR beta cDNA molecule per two T cells in model experiments. To avoid experimental bias, donors of different ages were randomly spread across the sequencing lanes. Using the same blood draw, the study looked at two additional independent replicas of 1 million unique cDNA reads for two donors, one aged 18 to 29 and the other aged 80 or older. Age-related changes in TCR beta repertoire diversity were measured in the study by deep sequencing normalized with unique cDNA molecular identifiers. Four age groups were formed from the donors: young (average about 16 years), middle-aged (approximately 41), aged (62) and long-lived (82).

Study-level results and caveats: Estimates of total diversity from one million sequenced T cells were regarded as lower bounds and underestimates. As age increased, observed TCR beta diversity per million T cells dropped in a roughly linear way, and a significant reduction was already evident by age about 40. The percentage of naive T cells measured by flow cytometry correlated strongly with observed TCR beta diversity. Compared with the aged group, the long-lived group had more naive CD4+ T cells, fewer expanded clones and increased TCR diversity, a pattern suggesting age selection. Because the CMV infection status of the donors was unknown, age-related changes in expanded clonotypes may potentially have been confounded. Bulk unsorted PBMC profiling prevented conclusive comparison of naive and antigen-experienced compartments.

The library was obtained by 5' RACE. Instrument on record: Illumina HiSeq 2500. A second PCR of roughly 6 to 12 cycles was run with a J-beta primer mix and a sample-barcoded 5' primer. A unique molecular identifier was introduced onto each TCR beta cDNA molecule by a template-switch 5' adaptor carrying 12 random nucleotides. At least 2.5 million CDR3-containing paired-end reads were obtained from each sample. All of the RNA was converted into first-strand cDNA using the Mint cDNA synthesis kit, with a TRBC-specific oligonucleotide serving as the primer. After uracil-DNA glycosylase treatment, a first 18-cycle PCR used universal primers M1SS and BC2_uni_R on all cDNA. As for how the authors treated the data: Each sample was normalized by randomly selecting 1 million high-quality reads, each carrying a distinct molecular identifier. Reads sharing molecular identifiers were discarded rather than binned into consensus sequences. CDR3 identification, clonotype clustering and error correction used MiTCR with a Q25 quality threshold and the strictest error-elimination algorithm. Lower-bound total TCR beta diversity was estimated with a nonparametric unseen species model using Euler transformation. TCRdb applied fastp at Q25 and MiXCR to the public reads, then kept only in-frame beta chains. Rows with one shared CDR3 protein collapse into an entry with the most common genes and DNA. These V and J calls originate from TCRdb's pipeline instead of the authors' own analysis. The sample data list about 1.4 million distinct CDR3 sequences, and roughly 64% of these were observed just once. The ten largest clonotypes hold 6.7% of the sample.

Systemically healthy Caucasian individuals from Russia, 35 to 50 in total and aged about 6 to 100 years, were included as donors. Approximately 11 milliliters of peripheral blood were drawn from each donor into EDTA-treated Vacutainer tubes. Ficoll-Paque density-gradient centrifugation was used to isolate PBMCs, with at least 6.5 million per sample. Trizol reagent was used to extract total RNA from PBMCs, with at least 5 micrograms per sample. For every donor, flow cytometry on a PBMC aliquot measured the percentage of naive CD45RAhigh/CD27high T cells. This TCR came from a man between 18 and 29 years old in good health. Sequenced sample: blood. The chain employs TRBV5-1 and TRBJ2-1, with 13 bases matching TRBD2. The CDR3 protein is CASSFTSGGADEQFF. The sequenced DNA is TGCGCCAGCAGCTTCACTAGCGGGGGGGCCGATGAGCAGTTCTTC.